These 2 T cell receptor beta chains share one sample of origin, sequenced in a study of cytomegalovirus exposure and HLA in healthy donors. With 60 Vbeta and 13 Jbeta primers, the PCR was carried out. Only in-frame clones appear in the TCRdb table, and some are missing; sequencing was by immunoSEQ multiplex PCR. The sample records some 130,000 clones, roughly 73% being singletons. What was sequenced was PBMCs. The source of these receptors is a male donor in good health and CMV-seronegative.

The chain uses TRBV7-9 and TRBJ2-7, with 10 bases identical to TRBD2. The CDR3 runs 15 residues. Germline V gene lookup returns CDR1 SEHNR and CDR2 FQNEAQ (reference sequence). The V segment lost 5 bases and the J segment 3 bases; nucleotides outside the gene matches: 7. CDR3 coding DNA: TGTGCCAGCAGCAAAACTAGCGGGGAGTTCTACGAGCAGTACTTC. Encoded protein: CASSKTSGEFYEQYF.

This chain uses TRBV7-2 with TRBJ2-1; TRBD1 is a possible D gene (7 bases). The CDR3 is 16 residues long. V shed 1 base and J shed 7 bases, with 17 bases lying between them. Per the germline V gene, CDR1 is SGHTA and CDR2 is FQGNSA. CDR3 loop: CASSLGARGVANEQFF. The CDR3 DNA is TGTGCCAGCAGCTTAGGGGCCAGGGGGGTAGCAAATGAGCAGTTCTTC. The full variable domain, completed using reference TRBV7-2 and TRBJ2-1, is GAGVSQSPSNKVTEKGKDVELRCDPISGHTALYWYRQSLGQGLEFLIYFQGNSAPDKSGLPSDRFSAERTGGSVSTLTIQRTQQEDSAVYLCASSLGARGVANEQFFGPGTRLTVL.